The rows below give T cell receptor beta chains drawn from one sample of a study of blood T cell repertoires in COVID-19. The method was immunoSEQ multiplex PCR; TCRdb's version includes in-frame clones alone and lacks a portion of them. The data contain a few hundred thousand clones, around 88% of them singletons. The material sequenced was PBMCs or T cells enriched from blood (not recorded which). These receptors were collected from a woman aged 40 to 55 with acute COVID-19. The CDR3 runs from the conserved cysteine through the conserved F or W. The order of the fields is D gene, clone size, V gene, J gene, CDR3 DNA, CDR3 protein. A D gene is named only where the DNA matches it firmly. Clone size is not always given. Where it is, it says once, few, many or a class for expanded clones.

TRBD1	NA	TRBV9	TRBJ2-5	TGTGCCAGCAGCGTAGCCACGACAGGGGGCGGGGAGACCCAGTACTTC	CASSVATTGGGETQYF
TRBD1	few	TRBV7-2	TRBJ2-5	TGTGCCAGCAGCTTAGGCCCCGGGACAGGGGGCGGGGAGACCCAGTACTTC	CASSLGPGTGGGETQYF
TRBD1	once	TRBV19	TRBJ1-2	TGTGCCAGCAATAGACAGGGAGACTATGGCTACACCTTC	CASNRQGDYGYTF
NA	NA	TRBV4-3	TRBJ2-3	TGCGCCAGCAGCCAACGGGGGTTTGGAGATACGCAGTATTTT	CASSQRGFGDTQYF
NA	NA	TRBV7-2	TRBJ1-4	TGTGCCAGCAGCTCCTCCGGGATGCCTAATGAAAAACTGTTTTTT	CASSSSGMPNEKLFF
NA	NA	TRBV11-3	TRBJ2-1	TGTGCCAGCAGCTCACCCAGCGGTGAGCAGTTCTTC	CASSSPSGEQFF
NA	NA	TRBV7-6	TRBJ2-5	TGTGCCAGCAGCCCAACCCGACTAGTCGGAGAGACCCAGTACTTC	CASSPTRLVGETQYF
TRBD1	NA	TRBV30	TRBJ1-5	TGTGCCTGGACCCAGGGGGCTCTAGATCAGCCCCAGCATTTT	CAWTQGALDQPQHF
NA	NA	TRBV28	TRBJ1-2	TGTGCCAGCAGTACGGGTCCGGTTGGCTACACCTTC	CASSTGPVGYTF
TRBD1	NA	TRBV11-2	TRBJ2-3	TGTGCCAGCAGCGGACAGGGAAAGACAGATACGCAGTATTTT	CASSGQGKTDTQYF
TRBD1	NA	TRBV7-6	TRBJ1-1	TGTGCCAGCAGCTTAGTTGTCGATCCGGGACAGCGAAAGGGGAACACTGAAGCTTTCTTT	CASSLVVDPGQRKGNTEAFF
TRBD1	once	TRBV11-2	TRBJ1-3	TGTGCCAGCAGCATCCTGACAGGGGGCTTTGACACCATATATTTT	CASSILTGGFDTIYF
NA	NA	TRBV7-2	TRBJ2-2	TGTGCCAGCCGATACGGCGGGGTGAACACCGGGGAGCTGTTTTTT	CASRYGGVNTGELFF
NA	NA	TRBV2	TRBJ1-1	TGTGCCAGCAGACTCCGGGACGGGGGCACTGAAGCTTTCTTT	CASRLRDGGTEAFF
NA	NA	TRBV2	TRBJ1-1	TGTGCCAGCAGTGATGGGCAGGGTTTTACTGAAGCTTTCTTT	CASSDGQGFTEAFF
NA	NA	TRBV4-1	TRBJ2-3	TGCGCCAGCAGTTTAGAGTCGTTCAGGGCGGCAGATACGCAGTATTTT	CASSLESFRAADTQYF
TRBD1	NA	TRBV2	TRBJ2-4	TGTGCCAGCAGTGGGGACAGGGCAGGAAACATTCAGTACTTC	CASSGDRAGNIQYF
NA	NA	TRBV4-2	TRBJ2-7	TGTGCCAGCAGCCACGGGACATACTCCTACGAGCAGTACTTC	CASSHGTYSYEQYF
NA	NA	TRBV9	TRBJ1-2	TGTGCCAGCAGCGTAGATCAGAGGGTGACAAGAGGCTACACCTTC	CASSVDQRVTRGYTF
NA	NA	TRBV15	TRBJ2-4	TGTGCCACCAGCAGGGGCCGGCTTCAGAAAAACATTCAGTACTTC	CATSRGRLQKNIQYF
NA	NA	TRBV5-5	TRBJ2-5	TGTGCCAGCAGCTTGGCCGGGCAGGGGGAGACCCAGTACTTC	CASSLAGQGETQYF
TRBD2	NA	TRBV4-3	TRBJ2-2	TGCGCCAGCAGCGCTCGACTAGCGGGGGCCGGGGAGCTGTTTTTT	CASSARLAGAGELFF
NA	once	TRBV15	TRBJ2-4	TGTGCCACCAGCAGAACAACCCCACGATCAAACATTCAGTACTTC	CATSRTTPRSNIQYF
TRBD2	NA	TRBV5-1	TRBJ2-3	TGCGCCAGCAGTTATTGGACTAGCGGGAGTGCAGATACGCAGTATTTT	CASSYWTSGSADTQYF
TRBD2	NA	TRBV29-1	TRBJ2-7	TGCAGCGTTGTATTACTAGCGGGGTACTACGAGCAGTACTTC	CSVVLLAGYYEQYF
NA	NA	TRBV3-1/TRBV3-2	TRBJ2-1	TGTGCCAGCAGCCAAGTACTGGGAGGCAATGAGCAGTTCTTC	CASSQVLGGNEQFF
NA	few	TRBV30	TRBJ1-1	TGTGCCTGTACAGGAGGGTACACTGAAGCTTTCTTT	CACTGGYTEAFF
NA	NA	TRBV5-1	TRBJ1-2	TGCGCCAGCAGCTTGGAGTTTGGGGAGAGAGGCTACACCTTC	CASSLEFGERGYTF
TRBD2	NA	TRBV5-5	TRBJ2-7	TGTGCCAGCAGCTTGTTGTCTAGCGGGGGGTCCTACGAGCAGTACTTC	CASSLLSSGGSYEQYF
TRBD2	NA	TRBV29-1	TRBJ2-1	TGCAGCGTTGCGGGGGGGCTTAATGAGCAGTTCTTC	CSVAGGLNEQFF
NA	NA	TRBV18	TRBJ2-7	TGTGCCAGCTCACAGATTCCCCCGTCGGGCGAGCAGTACTTC	CASSQIPPSGEQYF
TRBD1	once	TRBV27	TRBJ1-6	TGTGCCAGCAGTGTCGACAGGGGCAATTCACCCCTCCACTTT	CASSVDRGNSPLHF
TRBD1	NA	TRBV19	TRBJ2-3	TGTGCCAGTAGTATGGAGGACAGGTCCACAGATACGCAGTATTTT	CASSMEDRSTDTQYF
TRBD1	NA	TRBV5-8	TRBJ1-4	TGTGCCAGCAGCGACGGACAGACAGGGAGAGGAAAACTGTTTTTT	CASSDGQTGRGKLFF
TRBD1	NA	TRBV29-1	TRBJ2-2	TGCAGCGTGGCGCAGGGGGCCGGGGAGCTGTTTTTT	CSVAQGAGELFF
TRBD2	NA	TRBV5-4	TRBJ2-5	TGTGCCAGCAGCCTGAGGGCTAGCGGGGGGGCCCAGACCCAGTACTTC	CASSLRASGGAQTQYF
TRBD1	NA	TRBV19	TRBJ1-4	TGTGGCTCCGGGACAGGGGTTGAAAAACTGTTTTTT	CGSGTGVEKLFF
TRBD2	NA	TRBV4-2	TRBJ2-5	TGTGCCAGCAGCCTCGTGTCTAGCGGGTGGGAGACCCAGTACTTC	CASSLVSSGWETQYF